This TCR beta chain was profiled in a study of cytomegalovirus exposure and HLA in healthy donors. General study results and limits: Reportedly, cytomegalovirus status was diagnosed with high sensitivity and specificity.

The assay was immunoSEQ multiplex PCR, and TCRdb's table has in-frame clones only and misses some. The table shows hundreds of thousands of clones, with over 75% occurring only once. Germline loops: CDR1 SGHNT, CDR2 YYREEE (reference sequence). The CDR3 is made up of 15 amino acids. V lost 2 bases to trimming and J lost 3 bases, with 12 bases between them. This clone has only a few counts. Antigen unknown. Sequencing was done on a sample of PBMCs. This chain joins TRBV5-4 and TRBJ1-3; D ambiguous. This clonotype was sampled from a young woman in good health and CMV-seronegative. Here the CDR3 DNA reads TGTGCCAGCAGCTTAGAGGGTCCTCTTGGAAACACCATATATTTT. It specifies CASSLEGPLGNTIYF.